The next 7 T cell receptor beta chains were all read from a single sample in a study of blood T cell repertoires in COVID-19. Libraries were prepared by immunoSEQ multiplex PCR; TCRdb keeps only in-frame clonotypes and omits some of them. The table has tens of thousands of clones, 88% seen once. The material sequenced was peripheral blood. These receptors were obtained from a woman aged 60-70 years with acute or convalescent COVID-19.

The chain joins TRBV5-1 to TRBJ1-2, with 11 bases lining up with TRBD1. CDR1 is SGHRS and CDR2 is YFSETQ in the germline V gene. This CDR3 is 15 amino acids long. After removal of 1 base from V and 4 bases from J, the junction contained 3 bases not matched to a gene. The DNA of the CDR3 is TGCGCCAGCAGCTTGCCGGGACAGGGGGGCTATGGCTACACCTTC. Protein: CASSLPGQGGYGYTF.

The chain couples TRBV10-3 to TRBJ1-4; TRBD1 matches at 9 bases. Unmatched junction bases numbered 10, after V lost 10 bases and J lost 7 bases. The CDR3 consists of 14 residues. Germline V gene data show CDR1 as ENHRY and CDR2 as SYGVKD. The DNA of the CDR3 is TGTGCCAAAATACAGGGGGCGCGAAGTGAAAAACTGTTTTTT. The encoded protein is CAKIQGARSEKLFF.

This chain joins TRBV6-2 or TRBV6-3 and TRBJ2-7; 7 bases line up with TRBD1. The trim removed 5 bases at V and 3 bases at J, leaving 4 bases unmatched. The CDR3 loop spans 13 amino acids. Germline V CDR1 and CDR2: MNHEY, SVGEGT. CDR3 sequence: CASSGDSLYEQYV. The CDR3 DNA follows: TGTGCCAGCAGTGGGGACAGCCTCTACGAGCAGTACGTC.

The CDR3 DNA sequence: TGTGCCAGTAAGCGGGCCCCAAGAGAGACCCAGTACTTC. This codes for CASKRAPRETQYF. The genes are TRBV3-1 (or the pseudogene TRBV3-2) and TRBJ2-5; tentative D call: TRBD2 (6 bases). Trimming took off 9 bases at V and 4 bases at J, with 15 bases between the two ends. CDR3 size: 13 residues. The germline V gene encodes CDR1 LGHDT and CDR2 YNNKEL (reference sequence).

J is TRBJ1-2 and V is TRBV7-2, with D possibly matching TRBD1 (5 bases). This CDR3 is built from 14 residues. Trimming pared 6 bases from V and 3 bases from J, leaving 14 bases between. Germline CDR1 and CDR2: SGHTA and FQGNSA. CDR3 DNA sequence: TGTGCCAGCAGTTACGGAGGGGCGGACTATGGCTACACCTTC. It yields the protein CASSYGGADYGYTF.

For the CDR3, the DNA is TGTGCCAGCGCGGTAGCGGGGTCGACCTACGAGCAGTACGTC. It encodes CASAVAGSTYEQYV. V is TRBV6-5 and J is TRBJ2-7; TRBD2 matches at 8 bases. The CDR3 runs 14 residues. From germline, CDR1 is MNHEY and CDR2 SVGAGI. Trimming at V came to 8 bases and at J to 2 bases, leaving 8 bases not matched to a gene.

V gene TRBV2 combines with J gene TRBJ1-5; no reliable D call. The V and J ends lost 7 bases and 9 bases respectively, with 13 bases between them. There are 12 residues in the CDR3. From germline, CDR1 is SNHLY and CDR2 FYNNEI. The CDR3 reads CASTRVLWPQHF. The CDR3 DNA reads TGTGCCAGCACGCGCGTCCTCTGGCCCCAGCATTTT. The entire variable domain, with the rest obtained from reference TRBV2 and TRBJ1-5, is as follows: EPEVTQTPSHQVTQMGQEVILRCVPISNHLYFYWYRQILGQKVEFLVSFYNNEISEKSEIFDDQFSVERPDGSNFTLKIRSTKLEDSAMYFCASTRVLWPQHFGDGTRLSIL.